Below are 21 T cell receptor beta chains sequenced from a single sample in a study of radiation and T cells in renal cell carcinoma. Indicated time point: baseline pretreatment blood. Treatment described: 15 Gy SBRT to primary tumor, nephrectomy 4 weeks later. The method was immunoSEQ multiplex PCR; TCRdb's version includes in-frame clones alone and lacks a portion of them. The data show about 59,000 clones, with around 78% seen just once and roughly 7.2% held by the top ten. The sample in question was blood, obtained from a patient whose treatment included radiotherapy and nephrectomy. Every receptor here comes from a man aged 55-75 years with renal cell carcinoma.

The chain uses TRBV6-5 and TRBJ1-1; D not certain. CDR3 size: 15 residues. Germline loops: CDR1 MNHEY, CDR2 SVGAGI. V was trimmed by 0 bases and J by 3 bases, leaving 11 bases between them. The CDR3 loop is CASSYSENLHTEAFF. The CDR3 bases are TGTGCCAGCAGTTACTCGGAGAATTTGCACACTGAAGCTTTCTTT.

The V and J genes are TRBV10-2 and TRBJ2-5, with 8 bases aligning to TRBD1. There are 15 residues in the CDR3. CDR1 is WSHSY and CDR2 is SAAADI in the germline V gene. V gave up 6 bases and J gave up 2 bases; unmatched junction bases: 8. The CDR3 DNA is TGCGCCAGCAGCGGGACAGGATACCAACAAGAGACCCAGTACTTC. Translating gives CASSGTGYQQETQYF.

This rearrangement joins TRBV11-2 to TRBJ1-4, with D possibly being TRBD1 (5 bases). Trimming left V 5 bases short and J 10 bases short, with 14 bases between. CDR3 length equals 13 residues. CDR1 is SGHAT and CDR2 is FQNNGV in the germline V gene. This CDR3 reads CASSPTRGRKLFF. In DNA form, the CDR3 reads TGTGCCAGCAGCCCCACGAGGGGACGAAAACTGTTTTTT.

The CDR3 coding sequence is TGTGCCAGCAGCTTGACAGGGGGGAACACTGAAGCTTTCTTT. This translates into CASSLTGGNTEAFF. The V call is TRBV7-2, the J call TRBJ1-1; TRBD1 aligns across 9 bases. The CDR3 runs to 14 residues. The J segment lost 1 base and the V segment lost 3 bases, leaving 0 bases of the junction unmatched. Germline V lookup: CDR1 SGHTA, CDR2 FQGNSA.

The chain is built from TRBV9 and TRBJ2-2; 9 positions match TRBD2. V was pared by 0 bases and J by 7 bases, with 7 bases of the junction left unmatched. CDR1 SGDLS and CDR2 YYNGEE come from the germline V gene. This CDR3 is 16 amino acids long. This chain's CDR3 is CASSVGSGSYSGELFF. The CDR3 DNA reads TGTGCCAGCAGCGTAGGTAGCGGGAGTTATAGCGGGGAGCTGTTTTTT.

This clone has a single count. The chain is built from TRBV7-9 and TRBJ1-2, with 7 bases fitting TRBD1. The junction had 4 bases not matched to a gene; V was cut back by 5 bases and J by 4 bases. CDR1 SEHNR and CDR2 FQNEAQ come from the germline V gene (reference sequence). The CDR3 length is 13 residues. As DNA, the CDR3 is TGTGCCAGCAGCAGGGGGCCCGTCTATGGCTACACCTTC. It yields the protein CASSRGPVYGYTF. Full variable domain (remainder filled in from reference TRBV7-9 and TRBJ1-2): DTGVSQNPRHKITKRGQNVTFRCDPISEHNRLYWYRQTLGQGPEFLTYFQNEAQLEKSRLLSDRFSAERPKGSFSTLEIQRTEQGDSAMYLCASSRGPVYGYTFGSGTRLTVV.

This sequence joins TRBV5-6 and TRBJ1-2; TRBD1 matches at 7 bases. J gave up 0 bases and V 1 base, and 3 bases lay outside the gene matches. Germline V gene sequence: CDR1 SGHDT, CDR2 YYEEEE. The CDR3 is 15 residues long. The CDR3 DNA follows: TGTGCCAGCAGCTTGAGGGGGCGGGCTAACTATGGCTACACCTTC. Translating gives CASSLRGRANYGYTF.

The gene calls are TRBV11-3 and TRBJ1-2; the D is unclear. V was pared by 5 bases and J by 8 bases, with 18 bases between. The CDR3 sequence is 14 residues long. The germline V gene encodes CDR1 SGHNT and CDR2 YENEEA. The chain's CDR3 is CASSPSRGEVGYTF. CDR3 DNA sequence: TGTGCCAGCAGCCCTAGTAGAGGCGAAGTGGGCTACACCTTC.

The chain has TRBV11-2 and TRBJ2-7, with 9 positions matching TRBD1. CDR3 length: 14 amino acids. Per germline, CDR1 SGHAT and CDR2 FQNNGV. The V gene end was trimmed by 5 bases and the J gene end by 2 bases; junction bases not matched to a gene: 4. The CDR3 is CASSLGQGPYEQYF. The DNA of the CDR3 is TGTGCCAGCAGCCTCGGACAGGGGCCCTACGAGCAGTACTTC.

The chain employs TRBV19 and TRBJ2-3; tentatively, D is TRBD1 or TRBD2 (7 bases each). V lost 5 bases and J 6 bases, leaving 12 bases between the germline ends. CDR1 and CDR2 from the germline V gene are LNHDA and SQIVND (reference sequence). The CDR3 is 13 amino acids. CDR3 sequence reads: CASSWEGADTQYF. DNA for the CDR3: TGTGCCAGTAGTTGGGAGGGGGCGGATACGCAGTATTTT. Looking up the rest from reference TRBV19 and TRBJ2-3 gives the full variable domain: DGGITQSPKYLFRKEGQNVTLSCEQNLNHDAMYWYRQDPGQGLRLIYYSQIVNDFQKGDIAEGYSVSREKKESFPLTVTSAQKNPTAFYLCASSWEGADTQYFGPGTRLTVL.

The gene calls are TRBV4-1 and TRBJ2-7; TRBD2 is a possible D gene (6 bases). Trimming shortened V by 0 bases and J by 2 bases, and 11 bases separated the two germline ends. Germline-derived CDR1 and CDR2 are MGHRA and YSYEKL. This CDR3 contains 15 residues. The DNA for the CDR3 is TGCGCCAGCAGCCAAGATCGCGGGGACGCCTACGAGCAGTACTTC. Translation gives CASSQDRGDAYEQYF.

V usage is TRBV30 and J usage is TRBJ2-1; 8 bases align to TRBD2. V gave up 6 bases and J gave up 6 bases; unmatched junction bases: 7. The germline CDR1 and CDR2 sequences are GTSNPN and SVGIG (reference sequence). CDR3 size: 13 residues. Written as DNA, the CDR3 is TGTGCCTGCAGCGGGGGAGCTCGCAATGAGCAGTTCTTC. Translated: CACSGGARNEQFF.

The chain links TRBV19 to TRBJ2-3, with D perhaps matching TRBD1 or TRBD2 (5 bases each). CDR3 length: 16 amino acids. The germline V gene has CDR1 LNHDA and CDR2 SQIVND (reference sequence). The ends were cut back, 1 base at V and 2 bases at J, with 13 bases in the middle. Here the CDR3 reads CASSIGRGVPTDTQYF. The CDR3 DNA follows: TGTGCCAGTAGTATAGGTCGAGGGGTCCCCACAGATACGCAGTATTTT.

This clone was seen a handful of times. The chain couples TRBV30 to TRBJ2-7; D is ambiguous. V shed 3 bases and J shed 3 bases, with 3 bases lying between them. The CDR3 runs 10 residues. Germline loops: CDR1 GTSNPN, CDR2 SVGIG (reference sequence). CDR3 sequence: CAWSLYEQYV. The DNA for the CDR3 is TGTGCCTGGAGCCTCTACGAGCAGTACGTC.

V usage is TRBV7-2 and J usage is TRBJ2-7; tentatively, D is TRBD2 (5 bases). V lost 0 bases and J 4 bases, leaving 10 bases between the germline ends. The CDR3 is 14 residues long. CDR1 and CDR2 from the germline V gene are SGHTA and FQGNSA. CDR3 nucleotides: TGTGCCAGCAGCTTAGCGCGTCGGGATTACGAGCAGTACTTC. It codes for CASSLARRDYEQYF.

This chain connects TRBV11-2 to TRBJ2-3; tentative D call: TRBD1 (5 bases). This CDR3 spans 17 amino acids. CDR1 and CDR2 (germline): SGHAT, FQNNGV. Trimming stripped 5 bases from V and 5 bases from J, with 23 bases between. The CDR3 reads CASSPPPQGALGDTQYF. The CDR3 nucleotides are TGTGCCAGCAGCCCACCCCCCCAGGGCGCCCTTGGAGATACGCAGTATTTT.

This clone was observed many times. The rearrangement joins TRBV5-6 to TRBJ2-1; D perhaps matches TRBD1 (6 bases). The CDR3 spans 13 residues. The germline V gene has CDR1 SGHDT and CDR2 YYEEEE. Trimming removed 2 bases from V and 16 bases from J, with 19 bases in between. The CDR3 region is CASSFGRTGFVFF. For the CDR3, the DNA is TGTGCCAGCAGCTTCGGGCGAACAGGGTTTGTCTTCTTC.

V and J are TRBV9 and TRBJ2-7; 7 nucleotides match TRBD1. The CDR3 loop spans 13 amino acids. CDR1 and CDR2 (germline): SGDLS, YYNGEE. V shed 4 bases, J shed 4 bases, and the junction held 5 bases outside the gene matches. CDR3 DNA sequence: TGTGCCAGCAGCCGACAGGGTAGTTACGAGCAGTACTTC. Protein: CASSRQGSYEQYF.

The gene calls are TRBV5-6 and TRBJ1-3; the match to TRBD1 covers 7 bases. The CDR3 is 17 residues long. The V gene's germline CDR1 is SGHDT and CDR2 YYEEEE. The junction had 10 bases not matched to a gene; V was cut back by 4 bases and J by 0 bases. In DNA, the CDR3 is TGTGCCAGCAGCATAACAGGGGAGGCCCGCTCTGGAAACACCATATATTTT. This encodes CASSITGEARSGNTIYF.

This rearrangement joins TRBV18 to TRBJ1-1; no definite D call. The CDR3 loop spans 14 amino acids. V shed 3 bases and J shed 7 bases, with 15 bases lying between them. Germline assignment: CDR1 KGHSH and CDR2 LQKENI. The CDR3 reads CASSPTFALYEAFF. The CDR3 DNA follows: TGTGCCAGCTCACCCACGTTTGCCCTCTATGAAGCTTTCTTT.

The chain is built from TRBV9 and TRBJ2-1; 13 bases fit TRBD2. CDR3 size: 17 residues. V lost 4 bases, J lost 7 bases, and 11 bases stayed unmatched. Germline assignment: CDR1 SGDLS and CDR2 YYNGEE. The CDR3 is CASSPVTGTSGTNEQFF. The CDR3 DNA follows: TGTGCCAGCAGCCCAGTCACCGGGACTAGCGGGACGAATGAGCAGTTCTTC.